In its sample, the clone carrying this T cell receptor (beta chain) was seen a few times. The antigen is unknown. The library targeted TCRbeta and was prepared with unique molecular identifiers. TCRdb used MiXCR to reprocess the PCR reads, holding one entry per CDR3 protein. The table shows about 300,000 distinct CDR3 sequences, with around 7.3% occurring only once. The data derive from a study of T-cell reconstitution after alpha-beta-depleted transplantation in children. General study points: Surviving thymic progenitors and recipient T cells were the source of high TCRbeta diversity at day 60 in some patients. The origin of alpha-beta T cells about two months after transplant was reportedly several hundred expanded graft clones. Newly produced T cells mostly provided counts and TCRbeta diversity after one year, as hyperexpanded clones declined.

Here the sequenced sample was peripheral blood, taken 360 days after TCRalphabeta/CD19-depleted stem cell transplant. The TCR was taken from a female patient aged 2 to 10 who had a stem cell transplant for Fanconi anemia, so the T cells may come from the graft donor.

The CDR3 spells CASSAGQGGDTEAFF. The CDR3 bases are TGTGCCAGCAGCGCGGGACAGGGGGGGGACACTGAAGCTTTCTTT. The chain has TRBV11-2 and TRBJ1-1; the match to TRBD1 covers 11 bases. From germline, CDR1 is SGHAT and CDR2 FQNNGV. This CDR3 has 15 amino acids. With 5 bases clipped from V and 3 bases from J, the junction kept 5 bases outside the gene matches. The full variable domain, in which reference TRBV11-2 and TRBJ1-1 provide the parts outside the CDR3, is EAGVAQSPRYKIIEKRQSVAFWCNPISGHATLYWYQQILGQGPKLLIQFQNNGVVDDSQLPKDRFSAERLKGVDSTLKIQPAKLEDSAVYLCASSAGQGGDTEAFFGQGTRLTVV.